The clone carrying this T cell receptor (beta chain) was recorded a few times. Its antigen is currently unknown. V was pared by 3 bases and J by 0 bases, with 18 bases between. Germline V CDR1 and CDR2: LNHDA, SQIVND (reference sequence). This CDR3 contains 18 residues. This entry comes from a study of vaccination and CD4 T cells after COVID-19. The overall study: The convalescents, six males and four females, included two who were Hispanic.

Once obtained from cultured CD4+ T cells, the DNA was sequenced using the Oncomine TCR Beta short-read assay. TCRdb fed the PCR reads into MiXCR, producing one record per CDR3 protein. The sample lists roughly 7,600 distinct CDR3 sequences; approximately 37% were seen once. Treatment reported: roughly 11-day PBMC culture with coronavirus spike peptide pools or control peptides (ViraFEST assay). It was before the COVID-19 pandemic (2011-2018) that the unexposed donor's CD4+ T cells were collected. TCRs were sequenced by ViraFEST after antigen-specific T cells had been expanded with peptide pools. Sequenced sample: CD4+ T cells from blood, cultured in vitro. The TCR sequence derives from a human donor in good health. The chain links TRBV19 to TRBJ1-5; D is unclear. CDR3 amino acids: CASSIEPLKKHSNQPQHF. In nucleotides, the CDR3 is TGTGCCAGTAGTATCGAGCCACTCAAGAAACATAGCAATCAGCCCCAGCATTTT. Together with reference TRBV19 and TRBJ1-5, the CDR3 gives the full variable domain: DGGITQSPKYLFRKEGQNVTLSCEQNLNHDAMYWYRQDPGQGLRLIYYSQIVNDFQKGDIAEGYSVSREKKESFPLTVTSAQKNPTAFYLCASSIEPLKKHSNQPQHFGDGTRLSIL.